These T cell receptor beta chains were read from a single sample in a study of CXCR3-negative and CXCR3-positive naive CD8 T cells. After re-calling the 5' RACE reads, TCRdb lists one entry per CDR3 protein, DNA absent. This repertoire comprises some 130,000 distinct CDR3 sequences; its ten largest clones make up roughly 0.31%. The sequencing input was naive CXCR3- CD8+ T cells from blood. Receptors originate from a human donor in good health. Some clones in this sample may be carry-over from other donors' samples. The CDR3 runs from the conserved cysteine through the conserved F or W.

v_gene	j_gene	CDR3aa
TRBV6-5	TRBJ2-7	CASSDRPGTGVYEQYF
TRBV5-5	TRBJ2-3	CASTPGTDTQYF
TRBV28	TRBJ1-2	CASSFPTAANYGYTF
TRBV12-3/TRBV12-4	TRBJ2-7	CATSGGCPYEQYF
TRBV6-6	TRBJ1-5	CASSYSGGYEAQHF
TRBV29-1	TRBJ2-2	CSVEVGTGELFF
TRBV19	TRBJ2-1	CASSIGQQGAPYNEQFF
TRBV28	TRBJ1-5	CASSLRQRNQPQHF
TRBV28	TRBJ2-7	CASSLIGYEQYF
TRBV7-6	TRBJ2-2	CASSRTGSTGELFF
TRBV7-9	TRBJ2-1	CASSPQTGLGEQFF
TRBV7-3	TRBJ2-5	CASSADPLGETQYF
TRBV5-5	TRBJ1-1	CASSLSRAANTEAFF
TRBV5-6	TRBJ2-7	CASSLLRAYEQYF
TRBV4-1	TRBJ2-3	CASRDAGQGTDTQYF
TRBV19	TRBJ2-7	CASSTAFLSYEQYF
TRBV7-8	TRBJ2-6	CASSLVGGRSGANVLTF
TRBV29-1	TRBJ2-3	CSVEDPGPRTDTQYF
TRBV19	TRBJ1-1	CASSVGMRGANAEAFF
TRBV29-1	TRBJ2-3	CSVGTAGGTDTQYF
TRBV9	TRBJ1-1	CASSVAGRNTEAFF
TRBV4-3	TRBJ2-5	CASSQDNYQETQYF
TRBV27	TRBJ2-7	CASSSGPRPYEQYF
TRBV20-1	TRBJ1-2	CSARDLDRGLEGYTF
TRBV7-6	TRBJ2-1	CASSLGVSGGAIDEQFF
TRBV27	TRBJ1-2	CASSFSLPADGYTF
TRBV19	TRBJ2-2	CASTQGWGTLQTGELFF
TRBV20-1	TRBJ1-1	CSATKQNTEAFF
TRBV12-3/TRBV12-4	TRBJ2-7	CASSPDRYEQYF
TRBV4-1	TRBJ2-5	CASSQPAQGPGPQYF
TRBV15	TRBJ2-3	CATGGTSGGSDTQYF
TRBV19	TRBJ2-1	CASTPLAGVRNEQFF
TRBV7-8	TRBJ2-1	CASSFQRGGSYNEQFF
TRBV6-2/TRBV6-3	TRBJ2-7	CASSHTYEQYF
TRBV19	TRBJ2-7	CASSIRPDSTYEQYF
TRBV24-1	TRBJ2-5	CATSDFSSTGRIKETQYF
TRBV6-2/TRBV6-3	TRBJ2-1	CASSYGIGDRENEQFF
TRBV30	TRBJ2-3	CASSQGAPTDTQYF
TRBV12-3/TRBV12-4	TRBJ2-7	CASGRARDGGGYF
TRBV5-1	TRBJ2-1	CASSGPTVGGYNEQFF
TRBV25-1	TRBJ2-5	CASSELVRGPPYQETQYF